This is a list of T cell receptor beta chains from one sample in a study of OX40 agonist ivuxolimab in advanced cancers. Profiled with immunoSEQ multiplex PCR; TCRdb holds only in-frame clones, not every one. The data contain some 19,000 clones, 77% of them seen just once; the ten biggest clones take up 18%. The sequences come from CD4+ or CD8+ T cells sorted from blood, collected in a trial of the OX40 agonist ivuxolimab. The receptors shown here come from an adult with an advanced solid tumor such as melanoma, head and neck, liver or kidney cancer. Each CDR3 is given with its conserved first and last residue. Each record gives: V gene, clone size, D gene, J gene, CDR3 DNA, CDR3 protein. D genes are given only for firm matches. Where a row states a size, it is once, few, many or the class of an expanded clone; other rows omit it.

TRBV13,.,.,TRBJ2-3,TGTGCCAGCAGCTCCCTGGGGGCCCTAAGCACAGATACGCAGTATTTT,CASSSLGALSTDTQYF
TRBV4-2,.,TRBD1,TRBJ1-4,TGTGCCAGCAGCCAAGATGAGGGGGCGAGTGAAAAACTGTTTTTT,CASSQDEGASEKLFF
TRBV19,once,TRBD2,TRBJ2-7,TGTGCCAGTAGTAGAGGACTAGTCAACGAGCAGTACTTC,CASSRGLVNEQYF
TRBV19,few,TRBD2,TRBJ2-3,TGTGCCAGTAGTATAAGGGACGGGAGGGCCGGAAATACGCAGTATTTT,CASSIRDGRAGNTQYF
TRBV7-9,.,.,TRBJ2-7,TGTGCCAGCAGCTTAGCGCGCTGGTACTCCTACGAGCAGTACTTC,CASSLARWYSYEQYF
TRBV29-1,few,.,TRBJ2-5,TGCAGCGGGCGAAACAGGGTAGAAGAGACCCAGTACTTC,CSGRNRVEETQYF
TRBV9,few,.,TRBJ1-4,TGTGCCAGCAGCGTAAGGGGGTCTAATGAAAAACTGTTTTTT,CASSVRGSNEKLFF
TRBV27,.,.,TRBJ2-1,TGTGCCAGCAGTCGATACAATGAGCAGTTCTTC,CASSRYNEQFF
TRBV5-6,few,.,TRBJ2-7,TGTGCCAGCACTACTGAAGGTGGTAGCGGAATCTACGAGCAGTACTTC,CASTTEGGSGIYEQYF
TRBV7-7,few,.,TRBJ2-2,TGTGCCACCGCAGGCACCGGGGAGCTGTTTTTT,CATAGTGELFF
TRBV30,.,.,TRBJ2-7,TGTGCCTGGACCGTCACGGTTGGGGAGCAGTACTTC,CAWTVTVGEQYF
TRBV11-1,.,.,TRBJ2-5,TGTGCCAGCAGCTTGCACGGGTGTAGGACCCAGTACTTC,CASSLHGCRTQYF
TRBV27,.,TRBD1,TRBJ1-6,TGTGCCAGCAGGCCAATCGGGACAGGGGGTTCACCCCTCCACTTT,CASRPIGTGGSPLHF
TRBV29-1,medium-sized,.,TRBJ1-3,TGCAGCGTTGAAGATCGTCCGGCACCCTCTTTT,CSVEDRPAPSF
TRBV11-2,.,TRBD1,TRBJ2-7,TGTGCCAGCAGCTTTGGGACAGTACGCGAGCAGTACTTC,CASSFGTVREQYF
TRBV7-9,.,.,TRBJ2-3,TGTGCCAGCAGCTTCGTTAGCGGAGATACGCAGTATTTT,CASSFVSGDTQYF
TRBV7-9,.,.,TRBJ1-1,TGTGCCAGCAGCTCTGGACTGCTGCAGGCGGACACTGAAGCTTTCTTT,CASSSGLLQADTEAFF
TRBV11-2,.,.,TRBJ2-1,TGTGCCAGCAGCTTATATCATGAGCAGTTCTTC,CASSLYHEQFF
TRBV13,.,TRBD1,TRBJ1-1,TGTGCCAGCAGCTTGCTACAGGGGAGATACACTGAAGCTTTCTTT,CASSLLQGRYTEAFF
TRBV6-5,.,.,TRBJ2-7,TGTGCCAGCACATCGGTGGGGCCTACCTACGAGCAGTACTTC,CASTSVGPTYEQYF
TRBV28,.,TRBD2,TRBJ2-1,TGTGCCAGCAGTTTATTAGCGGGGGGGAAAGGTGAGCAGTTCTTC,CASSLLAGGKGEQFF
TRBV11-1,.,.,TRBJ1-6,TGTGCCAGCAGCTTAGTCCCAGCAAATTCACCCCTCCACTTT,CASSLVPANSPLHF
TRBV7-8,once,TRBD2,TRBJ2-1,TGTGCCAGCAGCGCAGACCCGGGACTAGCGGGACACAATGAGCAGTTCTTC,CASSADPGLAGHNEQFF
TRBV10-2,.,.,TRBJ2-7,TGCGCCAGCAGTGAGACTACCTACGAGCAGTACTTC,CASSETTYEQYF
TRBV6-6,.,TRBD1,TRBJ2-5,TGTGCCAGCAGTGCCGGGACAGGGGCCCCAGAGACCCAGTACTTC,CASSAGTGAPETQYF
TRBV5-1,.,TRBD1,TRBJ2-7,TGCGCCAGCAGCGCGGCTAGGGGGCCCTACGAGCAGTACTTC,CASSAARGPYEQYF
TRBV9,.,TRBD2,TRBJ2-3,TGTGCCAGCAGCCACTCGCGGCTAGCGGGTGGCACAGATACGCAGTATTTT,CASSHSRLAGGTDTQYF
TRBV6-4,.,TRBD2,TRBJ2-3,TGTGCCAGCAGTGAGACTAGCGGCACAGATACGCAGTATTTT,CASSETSGTDTQYF
TRBV30,.,.,TRBJ1-5,TGTGCCTGGAGTGTTACCCCGGGGGGTTTGGTCAATCAGCCCCAGCATTTT,CAWSVTPGGLVNQPQHF
TRBV6-6,.,.,TRBJ2-1,TGTGCCAGCGGGAGTCTCAGCAATGAGCAGTTCTTC,CASGSLSNEQFF